This T cell receptor beta chain appears in the sequencing data of a study of T cell responses to AZD1222 COVID-19 vaccine. Some clones are missing from TCRdb's copy, which holds only in-frame ones; the method was immunoSEQ multiplex PCR. The sample includes tens of thousands of clones, 92% of them seen just once. This CDR3 spans 16 amino acids. Looked up from germline, CDR1 is MNHEY and CDR2 is SVGEGT. Germline trimming cut 5 bases from V and 2 bases from J; bases unmatched to any gene: 5. Sequenced here: peripheral blood, sampled 28 days after the second AZD1222 dose. The chain couples TRBV6-2 or TRBV6-3 to TRBJ2-2; 10 positions match TRBD2. This TCR came from an adult who received the AZD1222 COVID-19 vaccine. For the CDR3, the DNA is TGTGCCAGCAGTCACCTAGCGGGGGTTAACACCGGGGAGCTGTTTTTT. Translating it yields CASSHLAGVNTGELFF.